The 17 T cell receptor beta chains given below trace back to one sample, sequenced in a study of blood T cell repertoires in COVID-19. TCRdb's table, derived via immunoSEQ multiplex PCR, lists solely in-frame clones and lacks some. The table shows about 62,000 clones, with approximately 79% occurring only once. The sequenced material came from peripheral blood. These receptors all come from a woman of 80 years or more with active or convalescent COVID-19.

The CDR3 loop reads CASSRTGFTEAFF. CDR3 nucleotides: TGTGCCAGCAGTAGGACAGGGTTCACTGAAGCTTTCTTT. This chain connects TRBV12-3 or TRBV12-4 to TRBJ1-1; TRBD1 agrees at 8 bases. This CDR3 is built from 13 residues. The V gene end was trimmed by 5 bases and the J gene end by 4 bases; junction bases not matched to a gene: 3.

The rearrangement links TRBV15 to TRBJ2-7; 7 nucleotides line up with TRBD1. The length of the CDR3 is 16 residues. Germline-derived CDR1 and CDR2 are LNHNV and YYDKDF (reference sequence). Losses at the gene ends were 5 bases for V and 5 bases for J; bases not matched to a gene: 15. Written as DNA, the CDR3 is TGTGCCACCAGCGGGGCTGGGACAGCCAGGGTCAACGAGCAGTACTTC. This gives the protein CATSGAGTARVNEQYF.

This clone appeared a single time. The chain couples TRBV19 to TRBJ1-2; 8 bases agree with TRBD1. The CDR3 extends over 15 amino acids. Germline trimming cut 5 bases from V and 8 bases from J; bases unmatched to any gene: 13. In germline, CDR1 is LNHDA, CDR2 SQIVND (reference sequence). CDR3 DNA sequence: TGTGCCAGTAGTTCCGACCGCAGGGGGCTCTCGGGCTACACCTTC. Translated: CASSSDRRGLSGYTF.

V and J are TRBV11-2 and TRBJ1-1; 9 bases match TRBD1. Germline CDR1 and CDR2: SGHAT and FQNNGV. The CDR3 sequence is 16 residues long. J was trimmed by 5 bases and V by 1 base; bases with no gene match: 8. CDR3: CASSLVTGGQRTEAFF. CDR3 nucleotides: TGTGCCAGCAGCTTAGTAACAGGGGGCCAGAGAACTGAAGCTTTCTTT.

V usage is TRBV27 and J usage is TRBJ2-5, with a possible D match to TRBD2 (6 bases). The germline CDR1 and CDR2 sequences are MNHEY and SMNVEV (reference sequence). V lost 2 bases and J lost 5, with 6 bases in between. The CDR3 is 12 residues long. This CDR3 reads CASSLAGETQYF. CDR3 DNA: TGTGCCAGCAGTTTAGCGGGGGAGACCCAGTACTTC.

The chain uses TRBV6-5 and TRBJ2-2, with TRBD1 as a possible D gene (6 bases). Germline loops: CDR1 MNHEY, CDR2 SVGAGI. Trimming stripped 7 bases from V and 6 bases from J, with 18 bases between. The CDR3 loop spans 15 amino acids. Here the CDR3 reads CASNLLQGSAGELFF. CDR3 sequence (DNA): TGTGCCAGCAACTTATTACAGGGTTCCGCCGGGGAGCTGTTTTTT.

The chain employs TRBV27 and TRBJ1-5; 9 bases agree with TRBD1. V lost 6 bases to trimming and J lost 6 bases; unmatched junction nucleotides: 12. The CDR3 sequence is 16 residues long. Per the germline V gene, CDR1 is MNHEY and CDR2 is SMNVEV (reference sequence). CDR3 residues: CASRRAGTGWIQPQHF. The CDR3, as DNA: TGTGCCAGCAGAAGAGCCGGGACAGGGTGGATTCAGCCCCAGCATTTT.

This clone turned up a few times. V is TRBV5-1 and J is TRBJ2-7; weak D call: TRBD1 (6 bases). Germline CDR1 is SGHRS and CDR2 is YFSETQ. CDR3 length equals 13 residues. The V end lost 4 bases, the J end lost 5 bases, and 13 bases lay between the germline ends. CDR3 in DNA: TGCGCCAGCAGCCCGCAGGGGATCAACGAGCAGTACTTC. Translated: CASSPQGINEQYF.

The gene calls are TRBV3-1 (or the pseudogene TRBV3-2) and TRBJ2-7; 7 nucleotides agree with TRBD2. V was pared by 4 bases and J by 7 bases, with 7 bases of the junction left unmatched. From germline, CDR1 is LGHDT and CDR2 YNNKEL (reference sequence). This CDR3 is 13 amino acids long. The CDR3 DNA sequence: TGTGCCAGCAGCCCCCTGGGGGGGAGAGAGCAGTACTTC. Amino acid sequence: CASSPLGGREQYF.

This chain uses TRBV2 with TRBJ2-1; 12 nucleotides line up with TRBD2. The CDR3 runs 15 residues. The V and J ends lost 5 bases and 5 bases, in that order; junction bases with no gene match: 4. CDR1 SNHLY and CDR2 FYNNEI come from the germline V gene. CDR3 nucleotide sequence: TGTGCCAGCAGTCGAGGACTAGCGGGGAACAATGAGCAGTTCTTC. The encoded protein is CASSRGLAGNNEQFF.

In DNA form, the CDR3 reads TGTGCCAGTAGTCCTAACTCCCCCAGGGTGGACGAGCAGTACTTC. Amino acids: CASSPNSPRVDEQYF. This chain connects TRBV19 to TRBJ2-7, with D tentatively TRBD1 (5 bases). In germline, CDR1 is LNHDA, CDR2 SQIVND (reference sequence). Trimming removed 5 bases at V and 5 bases at J, with 19 bases between. This CDR3 region has 15 residues. The full variable domain, with the rest looked up from reference TRBV19 and TRBJ2-7, is DGGITQSPKYLFRKEGQNVTLSCEQNLNHDAMYWYRQDPGQGLRLIYYSQIVNDFQKGDIAEGYSVSREKKESFPLTVTSAQKNPTAFYLCASSPNSPRVDEQYFGPGTRLTVT.

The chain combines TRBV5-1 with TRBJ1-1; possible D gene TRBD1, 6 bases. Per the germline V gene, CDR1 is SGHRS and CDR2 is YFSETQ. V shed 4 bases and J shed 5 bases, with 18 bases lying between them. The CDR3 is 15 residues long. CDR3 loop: CASSPREGGGTEAFF. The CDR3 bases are TGCGCCAGCAGCCCTCGTGAGGGGGGAGGGACTGAAGCTTTCTTT.

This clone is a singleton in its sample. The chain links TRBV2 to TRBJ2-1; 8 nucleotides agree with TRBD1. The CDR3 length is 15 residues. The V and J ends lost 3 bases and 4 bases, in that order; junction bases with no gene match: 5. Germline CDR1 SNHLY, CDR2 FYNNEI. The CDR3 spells CASSDLTGEYNEQFF. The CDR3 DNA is TGTGCCAGCAGTGACCTGACAGGGGAGTACAATGAGCAGTTCTTC.

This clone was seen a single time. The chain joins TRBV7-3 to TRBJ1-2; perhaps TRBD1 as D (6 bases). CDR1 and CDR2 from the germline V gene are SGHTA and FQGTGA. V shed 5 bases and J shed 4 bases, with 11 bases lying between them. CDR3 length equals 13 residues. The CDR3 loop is CASSPQGGYGYTF. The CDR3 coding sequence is TGTGCCAGCAGCCCACAAGGGGGCTATGGCTACACCTTC.

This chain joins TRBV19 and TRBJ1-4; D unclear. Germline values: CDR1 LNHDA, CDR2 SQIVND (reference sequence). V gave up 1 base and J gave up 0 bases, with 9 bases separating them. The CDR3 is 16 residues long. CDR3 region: CASSIVVRATNEKLFF. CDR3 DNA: TGTGCCAGTAGTATAGTGGTGAGAGCAACTAATGAAAAACTGTTTTTT.

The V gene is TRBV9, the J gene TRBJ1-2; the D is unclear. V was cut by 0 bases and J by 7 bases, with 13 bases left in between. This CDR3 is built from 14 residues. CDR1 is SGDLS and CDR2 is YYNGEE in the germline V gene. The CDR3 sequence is CASSVEPVRGGYTF. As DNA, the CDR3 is TGTGCCAGCAGCGTAGAACCAGTTCGGGGTGGCTACACCTTC.

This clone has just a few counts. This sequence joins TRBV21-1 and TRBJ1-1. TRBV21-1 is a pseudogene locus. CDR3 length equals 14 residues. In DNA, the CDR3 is TGTGCCAGCAGCCACATGGGGGGACACACTGAAGCTTTCTTT. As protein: CASSHMGGHTEAFF.